A selection of T cell receptor beta chains follows, all from one sample in a study of T cell repertoires in cytomegalovirus infection. No antigens are known for them. TCRdb reanalysed the reads using MiXCR and keeps one entry per CDR3 protein. The data show approximately 100,000 distinct CDR3 sequences, about 28% seen once. The sample was CD8+ T cells from cultured PBMCs, taken from culture after CMV antigen stimulation. These receptors were collected from a human donor in good health (CMV status not recorded). Some clones in this sample may be carry-over from other donors' samples. Each CDR3 is given with its conserved first and last residue. Fields, in order: J gene, V gene, D gene, clone size, CDR3 protein, CDR3 DNA. A D gene is named only where the DNA matches it firmly. Size tells how often a clone was seen (once, few, many) or the class of an expanded clone, and some rows leave it out.

j_call: TRBJ2-7
v_call: TRBV28
d_call: .
clone_size: .
cdr3_aa: CASSTGLYEQYF
cdr3_nt: TGTGCCAGCAGTACGGGACTCTACGAGCAGTACTTC

j_call: TRBJ2-6
v_call: TRBV5-6
d_call: TRBD1
clone_size: many
cdr3_aa: CASSLGTGITGANVLTF
cdr3_nt: TGTGCCAGCAGCTTAGGGACAGGGATAACTGGGGCCAACGTCCTGACTTTC

j_call: TRBJ1-1
v_call: TRBV11-3
d_call: .
clone_size: .
cdr3_aa: CASSEGTWTEAFF
cdr3_nt: TGTGCCAGCAGCGAGGGGACATGGACTGAAGCTTTCTTT

j_call: TRBJ1-1
v_call: TRBV10-2
d_call: .
clone_size: few
cdr3_aa: CASSDSDEAFF
cdr3_nt: TGCGCCAGCAGTGACAGCGATGAAGCTTTCTTT

j_call: TRBJ2-7
v_call: TRBV3-1
d_call: .
clone_size: .
cdr3_aa: CASSQPRDRAYEQYF
cdr3_nt: TGTGCCAGCAGCCAACCAAGGGACCGAGCCTACGAGCAGTACTTC

j_call: TRBJ1-2
v_call: TRBV14
d_call: .
clone_size: .
cdr3_aa: CASSQDTPPGGLGGYTF
cdr3_nt: TGTGCCAGCAGCCAAGATACCCCACCGGGTGGACTGGGGGGCTACACCTTC

j_call: TRBJ1-5
v_call: TRBV13
d_call: .
clone_size: .
cdr3_aa: CASRLGREGNQPQHF
cdr3_nt: TGTGCCAGCAGACTCGGTAGGGAGGGCAATCAGCCCCAGCATTTT

j_call: TRBJ2-7
v_call: TRBV20-1
d_call: TRBD1
clone_size: .
cdr3_aa: CSARDPGQGYEQYF
cdr3_nt: TGCAGTGCTAGAGATCCCGGACAGGGCTACGAGCAGTACTTC

j_call: TRBJ2-1
v_call: TRBV4-1
d_call: .
clone_size: .
cdr3_aa: CASSKTADSYNEQFF
cdr3_nt: TGCGCCAGCAGCAAAACGGCGGACTCCTACAATGAGCAGTTCTTC

j_call: TRBJ1-4
v_call: TRBV13
d_call: TRBD1
clone_size: .
cdr3_aa: CASSLGTGGEKLFF
cdr3_nt: TGTGCCAGCAGCCTGGGGACAGGAGGGGAAAAACTGTTTTTT

j_call: TRBJ1-1
v_call: TRBV10-1
d_call: TRBD1
clone_size: few
cdr3_aa: CASSFDRVMTEAFF
cdr3_nt: TGCGCCAGCAGCTTCGACAGGGTGATGACTGAAGCTTTCTTT

j_call: TRBJ2-3
v_call: TRBV7-6
d_call: .
clone_size: .
cdr3_aa: CASSLDDTQYF
cdr3_nt: TGTGCCAGCAGCTTAGACGATACGCAGTATTTT

j_call: TRBJ1-6
v_call: TRBV4-1
d_call: .
clone_size: .
cdr3_aa: CASSHPEGRNSPLHF
cdr3_nt: TGCGCCAGCAGCCACCCAGAGGGGAGAAATTCACCCCTCCACTTT

j_call: TRBJ1-1
v_call: TRBV5-4
d_call: .
clone_size: many
cdr3_aa: CASSLTGTLNTEAFF
cdr3_nt: TGTGCCAGCAGCTTAACGGGGACGTTGAACACTGAAGCTTTCTTT

j_call: TRBJ2-3
v_call: TRBV19
d_call: TRBD2
clone_size: .
cdr3_aa: CASSPIAGGRGDTQYF
cdr3_nt: TGTGCCAGTAGTCCAATTGCGGGGGGCCGAGGAGATACGCAGTATTTT

j_call: TRBJ2-5
v_call: TRBV6-1
d_call: .
clone_size: .
cdr3_aa: CASSTGQGQETQYF
cdr3_nt: TGTGCCAGCAGCACGGGGCAGGGTCAAGAGACCCAGTACTTC

j_call: TRBJ1-4
v_call: TRBV7-9
d_call: TRBD1
clone_size: .
cdr3_aa: CASGSTGGRYTNEKLFF
cdr3_nt: TGTGCCAGCGGCTCGACAGGGGGGCGATATACTAATGAAAAACTGTTTTTT

j_call: TRBJ2-7
v_call: TRBV5-1
d_call: TRBD2
clone_size: .
cdr3_aa: CASSLVASGGQQYF
cdr3_nt: TGCGCCAGCAGCTTGGTAGCTAGCGGGGGCCAGCAGTACTTC

j_call: TRBJ2-1
v_call: TRBV4-3
d_call: TRBD2
clone_size: .
cdr3_aa: CASSPSRGLGDLDEQFF
cdr3_nt: TGCGCCAGCAGCCCCTCCAGAGGACTAGGGGACCTCGATGAGCAGTTCTTC

j_call: TRBJ1-5
v_call: TRBV12-3/TRBV12-4
d_call: .
clone_size: few
cdr3_aa: CASSSGLSNQPQHF
cdr3_nt: TGTGCCAGCAGTTCGGGACTTAGCAATCAGCCCCAGCATTTT

j_call: TRBJ1-2
v_call: TRBV28
d_call: TRBD1
clone_size: few
cdr3_aa: CASSPRTGIHNGYTF
cdr3_nt: TGTGCCAGCAGTCCGAGGACAGGGATACACAATGGCTACACCTTC

j_call: TRBJ1-2
v_call: TRBV5-4
d_call: TRBD1
clone_size: many
cdr3_aa: CASNSFPLQGFNYGYTF
cdr3_nt: TGTGCCAGCAACTCCTTTCCCTTACAGGGGTTTAACTATGGCTACACCTTC

j_call: TRBJ2-3
v_call: TRBV5-4
d_call: .
clone_size: .
cdr3_aa: CASSLLQTDTQYF
cdr3_nt: TGTGCCAGCAGCTTGCTGCAGACAGATACGCAGTATTTT

j_call: TRBJ2-7
v_call: TRBV7-6
d_call: .
clone_size: .
cdr3_aa: CAIKISGVPLGEQYF
cdr3_nt: TGTGCCATCAAGATATCAGGGGTACCCCTCGGCGAGCAGTACTTC

j_call: TRBJ1-2
v_call: TRBV18
d_call: .
clone_size: few
cdr3_aa: CASSPPEDYGYTF
cdr3_nt: TGTGCCAGCTCACCACCGGAGGACTATGGCTACACCTTC

j_call: TRBJ2-2
v_call: TRBV12-3/TRBV12-4
d_call: TRBD2
clone_size: .
cdr3_aa: CASSFMGGRNTGELFF
cdr3_nt: TGTGCCAGCAGTTTCATGGGGGGGAGGAACACCGGGGAGCTGTTTTTT

j_call: TRBJ2-1
v_call: TRBV13
d_call: TRBD2
clone_size: many
cdr3_aa: CASSPGLALNEQFF
cdr3_nt: TGTGCCAGCAGCCCCGGACTAGCTTTGAATGAGCAGTTCTTC

j_call: TRBJ1-2
v_call: TRBV7-8
d_call: TRBD1
clone_size: many
cdr3_aa: CASSSGVSADRDGYTF
cdr3_nt: TGTGCCAGCAGCTCGGGGGTTTCGGCCGACAGGGATGGCTACACCTTC

j_call: TRBJ1-4
v_call: TRBV12-3/TRBV12-4
d_call: .
clone_size: .
cdr3_aa: CASSFLGGNEKLFF
cdr3_nt: TGTGCCAGCAGTTTCTTGGGGGGTAATGAAAAACTGTTTTTT

j_call: TRBJ1-1
v_call: TRBV19
d_call: .
clone_size: .
cdr3_aa: CASSTGTYTEAFF
cdr3_nt: TGTGCCAGTAGCACCGGGACATACACTGAAGCTTTCTTT